This T cell receptor (beta chain) appears in the sequencing data of a study of T cells in Graves' hyperthyroidism and ophthalmopathy. About the study: The blood sample was taken at first diagnosis, before treatment began. Study conclusions and caveats: Researchers found most expanded thyroid clonotypes above 0.001 in blood as well.

The CDR3 regions of TCR beta were amplified from RNA transcripts. The TCR CDR3 was amplified in a first-round RT-PCR using the HTBI primer set. TCRdb reanalysed the multiplex PCR reads using MiXCR and keeps one entry per CDR3 protein. The sample has 350,000 or so distinct CDR3 sequences, about 20% seen once. This clonotype was seen at least ten times. The antigen is unknown. Each patient was aged 18 to 65 and had newly diagnosed hyperthyroidism of under 2 months' duration. Diagnosis relied on clinical symptoms, serum thyroxine and TRAb, thyroid ultrasound and orbital computed tomography. The ends were cut back, 5 bases at V and 4 bases at J, with 8 bases in the middle. The CDR3 totals 12 residues. Germline V gives CDR1 SGHAT, CDR2 FQNNGV.

Sequences were obtained from blood. The origin of this receptor is a woman between 50 and 59 years old with Graves' hyperthyroidism. The chain is built from TRBV11-2 and TRBJ2-5; D remains ambiguous. Written as DNA, the CDR3 is TGTGCCAGCAGCCCCGGGTTAGAGACCCAGTACTTC. Its protein product is CASSPGLETQYF.